The rows below give T cell receptor beta chains drawn from one sample of a study of cytomegalovirus exposure and HLA in healthy donors. This table comes from immunoSEQ multiplex PCR, and its TCRdb copy is limited to in-frame clones, with some not included. The sample gives 190,000 or so clones, 70% to 85% of which show up once; about 0.092% is in the top ten. The sequenced sample consisted of PBMCs. Receptors were obtained from a boy younger than 10 in good health and CMV-seronegative. CDR3s include the opening cysteine and the closing phenylalanine or tryptophan. D genes are given only for firm matches. Not all rows give a size; the values are once, few, many and, for expanded clones, a class.

abundance | j_gene | v_gene | d_gene | CDR3aa | CDR3nt
NA | TRBJ2-2 | TRBV5-1 | NA | CASSQNTRSSWGELFF | TGCGCCAGCAGCCAAAATACAAGATCCTCGTGGGGGGAGCTGTTTTTT
NA | TRBJ1-2 | TRBV9 | NA | CASSTTGNTNYGYTF | TGTGCCAGCAGCACAACAGGGAATACTAACTATGGCTACACCTTC
NA | TRBJ1-1 | TRBV11-2 | NA | CASTSGVGEAFF | TGTGCCAGCACCTCGGGGGTCGGTGAAGCTTTCTTT
NA | TRBJ1-5 | TRBV19 | TRBD1 | CASSDREYQPQHF | TGTGCCAGTAGTGACAGGGAATATCAGCCCCAGCATTTT
NA | TRBJ2-2 | TRBV7-6 | TRBD2 | CASSLLPSGGAGNTGELFF | TGTGCCAGCAGCTTACTCCCTAGCGGGGGGGCGGGGAACACCGGGGAGCTGTTTTTT
NA | TRBJ1-1 | TRBV19 | TRBD1 | CASSRSWTGTYKAFF | TGTGCCAGTAGTAGATCCTGGACAGGGACGTATAAAGCTTTCTTT
NA | TRBJ2-7 | TRBV7-6 | TRBD2 | CASSLALAGPTSSYEQYF | TGTGCCAGCAGCTTAGCGCTAGCGGGGCCTACTAGCTCCTACGAGCAGTACTTC
NA | TRBJ1-5 | TRBV7-2 | TRBD1 | CASSLVGQGDQPQHF | TGTGCCAGCAGCTTAGTAGGACAGGGGGATCAGCCCCAGCATTTT
NA | TRBJ2-1 | TRBV7-3 | TRBD2 | CASSSGLAGGRGPYNEQFF | TGTGCCAGCAGCTCCGGACTAGCGGGGGGCCGAGGACCCTACAATGAGCAGTTCTTC
once | TRBJ2-1 | TRBV7-9 | NA | CASSLGSGPRIRNEQFF | TGTGCCAGCAGCTTAGGTTCAGGGCCCCGAATACGGAATGAGCAGTTCTTC
NA | TRBJ2-1 | TRBV7-9 | NA | CASSLSGAGNEQFF | TGTGCCAGCAGCTTATCTGGAGCGGGCAATGAGCAGTTCTTC
NA | TRBJ2-5 | TRBV18 | NA | CASSPPESTRAQYF | TGTGCCAGCTCACCACCGGAGAGTACCAGGGCCCAGTACTTC
NA | TRBJ1-1 | TRBV19 | TRBD1 | CASSPRTGGNTEAFF | TGTGCCAGTAGTCCGAGGACAGGGGGCAACACTGAAGCTTTCTTT
NA | TRBJ2-5 | TRBV5-4 | TRBD2 | CASTANGTRRGTQYF | TGTGCCAGCACCGCGAACGGGACTAGGAGAGGGACCCAGTACTTC
NA | TRBJ2-3 | TRBV5-4 | TRBD2 | CASSLGLFAGGTDTQYF | TGTGCCAGCAGCTTGGGACTGTTCGCGGGGGGTACAGATACGCAGTATTTT
NA | TRBJ2-7 | TRBV7-7 | TRBD2 | CASSPGGALRYEQYF | TGTGCTAGCAGCCCCGGGGGGGCCTTGCGATACGAGCAGTACTTC
NA | TRBJ1-1 | TRBV11-1 | TRBD1 | CASSRATGENTEAFF | TGTGCCAGCAGCCGAGCGACAGGGGAGAACACTGAAGCTTTCTTT
NA | TRBJ2-1 | TRBV6-5 | TRBD2 | CASSVAGVSYNEQFF | TGTGCCAGCTCGGTGGCGGGGGTGTCCTACAATGAGCAGTTCTTC
NA | TRBJ1-1 | TRBV4-3 | TRBD1 | CASSRGTGVTEAFF | TGCGCCAGCAGCCGGGGGACAGGGGTCACTGAAGCTTTCTTT
NA | TRBJ2-7 | TRBV7-2 | NA | CASSPRGSFSYEQYF | TGTGCCAGCAGCCCCAGAGGTAGCTTCTCCTACGAGCAGTACTTC
once | TRBJ2-3 | TRBV6-1 | NA | CASTKRGGTTDTQYF | TGTGCCAGCACCAAACGAGGGGGTACCACAGATACGCAGTATTTT
NA | TRBJ2-7 | TRBV7-2 | NA | CASSPTGGGRTYEQYF | TGTGCCAGCAGCCCCACAGGAGGGGGCAGAACCTACGAGCAGTACTTC
NA | TRBJ2-1 | TRBV11-3 | TRBD2 | CASSSVAGAHNEQFF | TGTGCCAGCAGCTCGGTAGCGGGGGCTCACAATGAGCAGTTCTTC
few | TRBJ2-1 | TRBV10-3 | TRBD1 | CAISLRQGGNNEQFF | TGTGCCATCAGCCTCCGACAGGGTGGGAACAATGAGCAGTTCTTC
NA | TRBJ1-1 | TRBV7-9 | NA | CASSRLRFEAFF | TGTGCCAGCAGTCGACTCCGGTTTGAAGCTTTCTTT
few | TRBJ2-7 | TRBV30 | TRBD1 | CAWSVPKLRQGNYEQYF | TGTGCCTGGAGTGTACCCAAGCTGAGACAGGGAAACTACGAGCAGTACTTC
NA | TRBJ2-5 | TRBV5-4 | NA | CASTHQVHQETQYF | TGTGCCAGCACCCATCAGGTTCACCAAGAGACCCAGTACTTC
NA | TRBJ2-5 | TRBV5-6 | TRBD2 | CASSFYALRASGVLETQYF | TGTGCCAGCAGCTTTTACGCGTTAAGGGCTAGCGGGGTGCTAGAGACCCAGTACTTC
NA | TRBJ1-1 | TRBV5-4 | NA | CASSLGRQMNTEAFF | TGTGCCAGCAGCTTGGGCCGACAGATGAACACTGAAGCTTTCTTT
NA | TRBJ1-4 | TRBV10-3 | NA | CAISESMPGTMGAPNEKLFF | TGTGCCATCAGTGAGTCGATGCCAGGGACAATGGGAGCACCTAATGAAAAACTGTTTTTT
NA | TRBJ1-2 | TRBV29-1 | NA | CSVEDRQQGNYGYTF | TGCAGCGTTGAAGATCGGCAACAGGGTAACTATGGCTACACCTTC
once | TRBJ2-2 | TRBV20-1 | NA | CSAANTGELFF | TGCAGTGCAGCTAACACCGGGGAGCTGTTTTTT
NA | TRBJ1-1 | TRBV5-5 | TRBD1 | CASSFDRGATEAFF | TGTGCCAGCAGCTTTGACAGGGGCGCCACTGAAGCTTTCTTT
few | TRBJ1-2 | TRBV7-9 | NA | CASSLGPGNYGYTF | TGTGCCAGCAGCTTAGGGCCAGGGAACTATGGCTACACCTTC
NA | TRBJ2-5 | TRBV6-6 | TRBD2 | CASSYRTTGGRGAQYF | TGTGCCAGCAGTTACCGTACGACGGGGGGGCGAGGGGCCCAGTACTTC
NA | TRBJ2-3 | TRBV4-3 | NA | CASSLDSFSTDTQYF | TGCGCCAGCAGCCTTGACAGTTTCTCCACAGATACGCAGTATTTT
NA | TRBJ2-5 | TRBV19 | TRBD2 | CASSLTPGLQETQYF | TGTGCCAGTAGTCTCACACCGGGACTACAAGAGACCCAGTACTTC
NA | TRBJ1-1 | TRBV27 | NA | CASSPQMGNTEAFF | TGTGCCAGCAGCCCACAGATGGGGAACACTGAAGCTTTCTTT
NA | TRBJ2-1 | TRBV6-6 | TRBD2 | CASSSGRLGGGNEQFF | TGTGCCAGCAGTTCGGGGAGGTTGGGGGGGGGTAATGAGCAGTTCTTC
NA | TRBJ1-1 | TRBV19 | TRBD1 | CASSIEGAWGTEAFF | TGTGCCAGTAGTATCGAGGGGGCTTGGGGAACTGAAGCTTTCTTT
NA | TRBJ2-5 | TRBV7-2 | NA | CASSSRTGETQYF | TGTGCCAGCAGCTCCCGGACTGGGGAGACCCAGTACTTC
once | TRBJ1-2 | TRBV18 | TRBD1 | CASSPGGGAGYGYTF | TGTGCCAGCTCACCAGGAGGGGGCGCGGGCTATGGCTACACCTTC
NA | TRBJ2-3 | TRBV7-6 | NA | CASSLDGISSTDTQYF | TGTGCCAGCAGCTTAGACGGGATATCTAGCACAGATACGCAGTATTTT
NA | TRBJ2-1 | TRBV4-3 | TRBD1 | CASSQPGQGTNEQFF | TGCGCCAGCAGCCAGCCGGGACAGGGGACGAATGAGCAGTTCTTC
once | TRBJ2-3 | TRBV6-6 | NA | CASSSPTSTDTQYF | TGTGCCAGCAGTAGCCCTACCTCCACAGATACGCAGTATTTT
NA | TRBJ2-1 | TRBV6-4 | NA | CASRFRGGFNEQFF | TGTGCCAGCAGATTTAGGGGGGGGTTCAATGAGCAGTTCTTC
NA | TRBJ2-4 | TRBV4-2 | TRBD1 | CASSPQGQGRLRRDIQYF | TGTGCCAGCAGCCCTCAGGGACAGGGAAGACTTCGCCGGGACATTCAGTACTTC
few | TRBJ2-2 | TRBV30 | NA | CAWNWVGGGELFF | TGTGCCTGGAACTGGGTCGGCGGCGGGGAGCTGTTTTTT
NA | TRBJ1-5 | TRBV4-1 | NA | CASSQGGNQPQHF | TGCGCCAGCAGCCAAGGAGGGAATCAGCCCCAGCATTTT
NA | TRBJ1-5 | TRBV28 | NA | CASSPFRLNSNQPQHF | TGTGCCAGCAGTCCTTTTCGACTGAATAGCAATCAGCCCCAGCATTTT
NA | TRBJ2-3 | TRBV5-1 | TRBD2 | CASTQRGGGPDTQYF | TGCGCCAGCACCCAACGGGGCGGGGGTCCAGATACGCAGTATTTT
NA | TRBJ2-7 | TRBV5-4 | TRBD2 | CASSQTSGGRVSTYEQYF | TGTGCCAGCAGCCAGACTAGCGGGGGTCGAGTGTCAACCTACGAGCAGTACTTC
NA | TRBJ2-7 | TRBV9 | TRBD2 | CASSAGWGLATEQYF | TGTGCCAGCAGCGCTGGTTGGGGACTAGCGACCGAGCAGTACTTC
NA | TRBJ2-7 | TRBV9 | TRBD2 | CASSPGVGGYEQYF | TGTGCCAGCAGCCCGGGGGTCGGGGGGTACGAGCAGTACTTC
few | TRBJ2-1 | TRBV19 | TRBD1 | CASSTLGQGRDEQFF | TGTGCCAGTAGTACCCTTGGACAGGGGAGGGATGAGCAGTTCTTC
once | TRBJ2-5 | TRBV7-2 | NA | CASSGGLPWTQYF | TGTGCCAGCAGCGGCGGGCTCCCCTGGACCCAGTACTTC
NA | TRBJ1-4 | TRBV25-1 | NA | CASSESRATNEKLFF | TGTGCCAGCAGTGAATCGCGGGCCACTAATGAAAAACTGTTTTTT
NA | TRBJ1-1 | TRBV5-4 | NA | CASRYQGNTEAFF | TGTGCCAGCAGGTATCAGGGAAACACTGAAGCTTTCTTT
NA | TRBJ2-1 | TRBV11-2 | NA | CASSPITNNEQFF | TGTGCCAGCAGCCCGATCACAAACAATGAGCAGTTCTTC